Shown below are 31 T cell receptor beta chains from a single sample sequenced in a study of blood T cell repertoires in COVID-19. The table came from immunoSEQ multiplex PCR; TCRdb's copy has only in-frame clones and leaves some out. The sample has roughly 250,000 clones, around 81% seen once. The sample consisted of peripheral blood. The receptors derive from an older woman with active or convalescent COVID-19.

The chain couples TRBV21-1 to TRBJ1-1. TRBV21-1 counts as a pseudogene. The CDR3 is 17 amino acids. The CDR3 is CASSKYGTLGKDTEAFF. The DNA of the CDR3 is TGTGCCAGCAGCAAGTATGGGACTCTAGGAAAGGACACTGAAGCTTTCTTT.

The J gene is TRBJ2-3, the V gene TRBV6-2 or TRBV6-3, with 9 bases that match TRBD2. The CDR3 runs to 19 residues. Germline V CDR1 and CDR2: MNHEY, SVGEGT. J was trimmed by 7 bases and V by 2 bases; bases with no gene match: 19. CDR3 DNA: TGTGCCAGCAGTTACCACCCGTCTCCGAGGCGGGGGGGCTCATATACGCAGTATTTT. Its protein product is CASSYHPSPRRGGSYTQYF.

The gene calls are TRBV7-6 and TRBJ2-3; TRBD2 matches 9 bases. With 2 bases clipped from V and 0 bases from J, the junction kept 6 bases outside the gene matches. The germline V gene has CDR1 SGHVS and CDR2 FNYEAQ. The CDR3 spans 17 residues. The CDR3 protein is CASSLKSSGVSTDTQYF. The CDR3 DNA reads TGTGCCAGCAGCTTAAAGTCTAGCGGGGTTAGCACAGATACGCAGTATTTT.

This chain joins TRBV9 and TRBJ2-1; the match to TRBD1 covers 8 bases. Germline lookup yields CDR1 SGDLS and CDR2 YYNGEE. V gave up 4 bases and J gave up 9 bases; unmatched junction bases: 9. The CDR3 is 14 residues long. The CDR3 is CASSFRDRKFEQFF. The CDR3 DNA reads as TGTGCCAGCAGCTTCCGGGACAGGAAATTTGAGCAGTTCTTC. The full variable domain, with the rest looked up from reference TRBV9 and TRBJ2-1, is DSGVTQTPKHLITATGQRVTLRCSPRSGDLSVYWYQQSLDQGLQFLIQYYNGEERAKGNILERFSAQQFPDLHSELNLSSLELGDSALYFCASSFRDRKFEQFFGPGTRLTVL.

The chain is built from TRBV7-3 and TRBJ2-1, with 8 nucleotides matching TRBD1. V shed 9 bases and J 1 base; nucleotides not matched to a gene: 5. The CDR3 consists of 14 residues. Germline CDR1 reads SGHTA; CDR2 reads FQGTGA. This chain's CDR3 is CARKTGGSYNEQFF. CDR3 DNA: TGTGCCAGAAAAACAGGGGGTTCCTACAATGAGCAGTTCTTC.

V gene TRBV11-2 combines with J gene TRBJ2-3, with TRBD2 matching 7 bases. This CDR3 contains 14 residues. J gave up 2 bases and V 6 bases, and 5 bases lay outside the gene matches. Germline values: CDR1 SGHAT, CDR2 FQNNGV. The DNA for the CDR3 is TGTGCCAGCAGTCGCGGGGGAAACACAGATACGCAGTATTTT. Translated: CASSRGGNTDTQYF. Combining the CDR3 with reference TRBV11-2 and TRBJ2-3 gives the whole variable domain EAGVAQSPRYKIIEKRQSVAFWCNPISGHATLYWYQQILGQGPKLLIQFQNNGVVDDSQLPKDRFSAERLKGVDSTLKIQPAKLEDSAVYLCASSRGGNTDTQYFGPGTRLTVL.

This clone was seen only once. Its ends do not fully match the called genes, so a read error is possible. The rearrangement uses TRBV30 and TRBJ1-2, with 12 bases identical to TRBD1. The CDR3 contains 13 residues. Germline CDR1 is GTSNPN and CDR2 is SVGIG (reference sequence). CDR3 loop: CAWSGRDRGRYAF. The CDR3 nucleotides are TGTGCCTGGAGTGGCCGGGACAGGGGGCGATACGCCTTC.

J is TRBJ2-3 and V is TRBV5-1; 10 nucleotides line up with TRBD1. Germline V lookup: CDR1 SGHRS, CDR2 YFSETQ. The CDR3 covers 18 residues. The junction had 13 bases not matched to a gene; V was cut back by 4 bases and J by 2 bases. The CDR3 loop is CASSEYQGQGIITDTQYF. In DNA, the CDR3 is TGCGCCAGCAGCGAATATCAGGGACAGGGGATTATCACAGATACGCAGTATTTT.

The rearrangement uses TRBV13 and TRBJ1-1, with 7 bases that match TRBD1. From germline, CDR1 is PRHDT and CDR2 FYEKMQ (reference sequence). The CDR3 runs to 16 residues. With 5 bases clipped from V and 9 bases from J, the junction kept 18 bases outside the gene matches. CDR3 protein: CASSRTRGDRGQKAFF. The CDR3 bases are TGTGCCAGCAGCCGAACCAGGGGAGATCGGGGACAGAAAGCTTTCTTT.

The V gene is TRBV12-3 or TRBV12-4, the J gene TRBJ1-5; no clear D. The V and J ends lost 3 bases and 6 bases respectively, with 9 bases between them. CDR3 length equals 13 residues. CDR3 sequence (DNA): TGTGCCAGCAGTTTGCAGGAAAGTCAGCCCCAGCATTTT. Protein sequence: CASSLQESQPQHF.

The chain uses TRBV10-3 and TRBJ2-3, with 12 bases fitting TRBD2. The CDR3 extends over 17 amino acids. The germline V gene encodes CDR1 ENHRY and CDR2 SYGVKD. V was clipped by 7 bases and J by 3 bases; unmatched bases: 11. In DNA, the CDR3 is TGTGCCATCACCAGTCTCGCTAGCGGGGGGGATACAGATACGCAGTATTTT. Translation: CAITSLASGGDTDTQYF.

V is TRBV13 and J is TRBJ2-6; the D is unclear. Trimming cost V 1 base and J 1 base, with 5 bases left between them. The CDR3 extends over 15 amino acids. Germline CDR1 reads PRHDT; CDR2 reads FYEKMQ (reference sequence). The CDR3 bases are TGTGCCAGCAGCTTAGTGGCATCTGGGGCCAACGTCCTGACTTTC. Its protein product is CASSLVASGANVLTF.

CDR3 sequence reads: CASSSTRRLEAGGTDTQYF. The DNA for the CDR3 is TGCGCCAGCAGCTCGACGAGGAGGTTGGAAGCGGGGGGCACAGATACGCAGTATTTT. This chain uses TRBV5-1 with TRBJ2-3; 8 positions match TRBD2. Germline CDR1 is SGHRS and CDR2 is YFSETQ. With 3 bases clipped from V and 1 base from J, the junction kept 16 bases outside the gene matches. This CDR3 spans 19 amino acids.

This clone was observed a few times. The chain uses TRBV5-6 and TRBJ1-6; 7 bases are a match to TRBD1. The junction had 14 bases not matched to a gene; V was cut back by 3 bases and J by 14 bases. The CDR3 runs 15 residues. Per germline, CDR1 SGHDT and CDR2 YYEEEE. CDR3 nucleotide sequence: TGTGCCAGCAGCTACCCCGGGACAGCTCCTTCCACCCTCCACTTT. Translating it yields CASSYPGTAPSTLHF.

The V and J genes are TRBV5-1 and TRBJ1-5; D call uncertain. The germline CDR1 and CDR2 sequences are SGHRS and YFSETQ. Between the trimmed V and J ends, which lost 5 bases and 3 bases, there was a span of 18 bases. The CDR3 covers 16 residues. CDR3 coding DNA: TGCGCCAGCAGTCCCGCGGGTGGGTTATCCAATCAGCCCCAGCATTTT. Encoded protein: CASSPAGGLSNQPQHF.

V and J are TRBV10-3 and TRBJ1-2, with 8 bases that match TRBD1. Germline loops: CDR1 ENHRY, CDR2 SYGVKD. V gave up 6 bases and J gave up 4 bases; unmatched junction bases: 7. CDR3 length: 14 residues. The CDR3 here is CAIRTGVTSYGYTF. CDR3 DNA: TGTGCCATCAGGACAGGGGTCACCTCCTATGGCTACACCTTC.

The V call is TRBV18, the J call TRBJ2-7; 7 positions match TRBD1. CDR3 length: 15 amino acids. Germline trimming cut 0 bases from V and 4 bases from J; bases unmatched to any gene: 6. In germline, CDR1 is KGHSH, CDR2 LQKENI. This CDR3 is CASSPPKGQHYEQYF. CDR3 in DNA: TGTGCCAGCTCACCACCGAAGGGACAGCATTACGAGCAGTACTTC.

The V gene is TRBV6-2 or TRBV6-3, the J gene TRBJ1-1; 7 positions match TRBD1. The junction had 8 bases not matched to a gene; V was cut back by 5 bases and J by 5 bases. The CDR3 extends over 14 amino acids. Germline V gene lookup returns CDR1 MNHEY and CDR2 SVGEGT. The DNA of the CDR3 is TGTGCCAGCAGTCATGTCGAACAGGGGACTGAAGCTTTCTTT. Its translation is CASSHVEQGTEAFF.

The CDR3 DNA is TGTGCCAGCAGCTCCGATGCAGGTCCAGGCACCTACGAGCAGTACTTC. Translation gives CASSSDAGPGTYEQYF. V gene TRBV25-1 combines with J gene TRBJ2-7; D not resolved. CDR1 is MGHDK and CDR2 is SYGVNS in the germline V gene. Trimming left V 6 bases short and J 2 bases short, with 20 bases between. CDR3 length: 16 amino acids.

This chain links TRBV4-3 with TRBJ2-5; 8 bases line up with TRBD2. The length of the CDR3 is 17 residues. Germline V CDR1 and CDR2: LGHNA, YSLEER. V shed 4 bases, J shed 4 bases, and the junction held 14 bases outside the gene matches. DNA of the CDR3: TGCGCCAGCAGCCTCTTTTGGAGCGGGGGTTCGGCAGAGACCCAGTACTTC. Protein sequence: CASSLFWSGGSAETQYF.

This clone came up once. The genes are TRBV7-9 and TRBJ2-3, with D uncertain. Germline-derived CDR1 and CDR2 are SEHNR and FQNEAQ (reference sequence). The V end was cut by 2 bases, the J end by 4 bases, with 7 bases between. This CDR3 region has 13 residues. The CDR3 coding sequence is TGTGCCAGCAGCTTACAGATATCAGATACGCAGTATTTT. This encodes CASSLQISDTQYF.

The V call is TRBV5-6, the J call TRBJ1-1, with 7 bases matching TRBD1. Germline loops: CDR1 SGHDT, CDR2 YYEEEE. The ends lost 4 bases at V and 12 bases at J; junction bases unmatched: 15. The CDR3 has 14 amino acids. CDR3 sequence reads: CASSHQGRQGPTFF. In nucleotides, the CDR3 is TGTGCCAGCAGCCATCAAGGCAGACAGGGTCCTACTTTCTTT.

This rearrangement joins TRBV5-1 to TRBJ1-2, with 7 bases matching TRBD1. The germline CDR1 and CDR2 sequences are SGHRS and YFSETQ. Trimming removed 4 bases from V and 2 bases from J; junction bases left unmatched: 2. The length of the CDR3 is 13 residues. Written as DNA, the CDR3 is TGCGCCAGCAGCACGACAGGGAACTATGGCTACACCTTC. Translated, it gives CASSTTGNYGYTF. The whole variable domain, filled in from reference TRBV5-1 and TRBJ1-2, reads KAGVTQTPRYLIKTRGQQVTLSCSPISGHRSVSWYQQTPGQGLQFLFEYFSETQRNKGNFPGRFSGRQFSNSRSEMNVSTLELGDSALYLCASSTTGNYGYTFGSGTRLTVV.

This clone occurred once. V gene TRBV9 combines with J gene TRBJ1-4, with 7 nucleotides matching TRBD1. V was pared by 5 bases and J by 0 bases, with 10 bases of the junction left unmatched. There are 17 residues in the CDR3. CDR1 and CDR2 from the germline V gene are SGDLS and YYNGEE. Here the CDR3 reads CASSRTGARATNEKLFF. The CDR3, as DNA: TGTGCCAGCAGTCGTACAGGGGCAAGAGCAACTAATGAAAAACTGTTTTTT. Full variable domain (rest looked up from reference TRBV9 and TRBJ1-4): DSGVTQTPKHLITATGQRVTLRCSPRSGDLSVYWYQQSLDQGLQFLIQYYNGEERAKGNILERFSAQQFPDLHSELNLSSLELGDSALYFCASSRTGARATNEKLFFGSGTQLSVL.

This clone was counted only a few times. The V gene is TRBV7-9, the J gene TRBJ2-3; 10 bases align to TRBD1. V lost 5 bases to trimming and J lost 4 bases; unmatched junction nucleotides: 6. Germline loops: CDR1 SEHNR, CDR2 FQNEAQ (reference sequence). The CDR3 runs 15 residues. The CDR3 loop is CASSRGQGVPDTQYF. For the CDR3, the DNA is TGTGCCAGCAGCCGTGGACAGGGGGTACCAGATACGCAGTATTTT.

This chain links TRBV2 with TRBJ2-7, with a tentative D call TRBD2 (6 bases). The CDR3 totals 15 residues. The V gene's germline CDR1 is SNHLY and CDR2 FYNNEI. The germline V and J ends were trimmed by 6 bases and 0 bases, with 15 bases remaining between them. In DNA form, the CDR3 reads TGTGCCAGCAGGAGGGAGGACGTATTCTCCTACGAGCAGTACTTC. It is translated as CASRREDVFSYEQYF. The entire variable domain, with the rest obtained from reference TRBV2 and TRBJ2-7, is as follows: EPEVTQTPSHQVTQMGQEVILRCVPISNHLYFYWYRQILGQKVEFLVSFYNNEISEKSEIFDDQFSVERPDGSNFTLKIRSTKLEDSAMYFCASRREDVFSYEQYFGPGTRLTVT.

This clone was counted a few times. V gene TRBV5-5 combines with J gene TRBJ1-2; D gene uncertain. The CDR3 runs 15 residues. CDR1 SGHKS and CDR2 YYEKEE come from the germline V gene (reference sequence). V gave up 2 bases and J gave up 2 bases, with 13 bases separating them. The DNA of the CDR3 is TGTGCCAGCAGCTTCTTTTCGCAGACAAACTATGGCTACACCTTC. It specifies CASSFFSQTNYGYTF.

The rearrangement joins TRBV6-5 to TRBJ2-3; the match to TRBD2 covers 7 bases. Germline V gives CDR1 MNHEY, CDR2 SVGAGI. CDR3 length: 13 residues. V was clipped by 6 bases and J by 9 bases; unmatched bases: 9. CDR3 region: CASSRRGVRTQYF. CDR3 DNA: TGTGCCAGCAGCCGCCGGGGGGTGCGGACGCAGTATTTT.

The genes are TRBV25-1 and TRBJ1-2, with D uncertain. The CDR3 consists of 14 residues. Trimming pared 6 bases from V and 3 bases from J, leaving 14 bases between. Germline-derived CDR1 and CDR2 are MGHDK and SYGVNS. In nucleotides, the CDR3 is TGTGCCAGCAGGGAAGCTGGCCAGTACTATGGCTACACCTTC. It codes for CASREAGQYYGYTF.

This rearrangement joins TRBV30 to TRBJ2-7; 10 nucleotides match TRBD1. J lost 6 bases, V lost 5 bases, and 10 bases had no gene match. This CDR3 is built from 14 residues. CDR1 and CDR2 from the germline V gene are GTSNPN and SVGIG (reference sequence). For the CDR3, the DNA is TGTGCCTGGTGGGTGGGACAGGGGAGGGCCGAGCAGTACTTC. Protein product: CAWWVGQGRAEQYF.

V gene TRBV5-4 combines with J gene TRBJ2-7; 9 positions agree with TRBD2. V lost 4 bases, J lost 5 bases, and 7 bases stayed unmatched. Germline V gene data show CDR1 as SGHNT and CDR2 as YYREEE (reference sequence). This CDR3 has 14 residues. CDR3 protein: CASSREGTSNEQYF. The DNA for the CDR3 is TGTGCCAGCAGCCGAGAGGGGACTAGCAACGAGCAGTACTTC. Looking up the rest from reference TRBV5-4 and TRBJ2-7 gives the full variable domain: ETGVTQSPTHLIKTRGQQVTLRCSSQSGHNTVSWYQQALGQGPQFIFQYYREEENGRGNFPPRFSGLQFPNYSSELNVNALELDDSALYLCASSREGTSNEQYFGPGTRLTVT.